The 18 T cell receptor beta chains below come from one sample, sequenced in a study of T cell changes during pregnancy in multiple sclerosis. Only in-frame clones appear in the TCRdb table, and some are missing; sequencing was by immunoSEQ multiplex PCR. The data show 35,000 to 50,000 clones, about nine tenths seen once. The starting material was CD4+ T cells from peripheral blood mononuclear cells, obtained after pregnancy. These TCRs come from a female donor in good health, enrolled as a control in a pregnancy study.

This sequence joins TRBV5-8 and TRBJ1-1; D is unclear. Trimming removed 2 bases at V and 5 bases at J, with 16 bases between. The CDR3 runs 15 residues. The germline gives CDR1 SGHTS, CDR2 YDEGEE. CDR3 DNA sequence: TGTGCCAGCAGCTTCACATTCCGGGGAAAAACTGAAGCTTTCTTT. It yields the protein CASSFTFRGKTEAFF.

The chain's CDR3 is CASSQGGYEAFF. The CDR3 region has the DNA TGTGCCAGCAGTCAGGGAGGGTATGAAGCTTTCTTT. This rearrangement joins TRBV11-2 to TRBJ1-1, with a weak D call TRBD1 (5 bases). CDR3 length equals 12 residues. V was cut by 6 bases and J by 7 bases, with 12 bases left in between. Germline assignment: CDR1 SGHAT and CDR2 FQNNGV.

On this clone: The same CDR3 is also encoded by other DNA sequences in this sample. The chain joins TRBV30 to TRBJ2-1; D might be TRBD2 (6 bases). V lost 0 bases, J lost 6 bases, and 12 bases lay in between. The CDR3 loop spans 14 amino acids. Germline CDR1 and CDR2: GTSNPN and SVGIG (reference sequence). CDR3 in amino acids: CAWSVGGVSNEQFF. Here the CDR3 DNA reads TGTGCCTGGAGTGTAGGCGGGGTTAGCAATGAGCAGTTCTTC.

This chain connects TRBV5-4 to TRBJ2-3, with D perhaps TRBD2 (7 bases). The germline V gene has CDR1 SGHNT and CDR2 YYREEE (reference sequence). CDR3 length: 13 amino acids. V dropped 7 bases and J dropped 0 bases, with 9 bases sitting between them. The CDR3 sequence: CASRGASTDTQYF. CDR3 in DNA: TGTGCCAGCCGGGGGGCTAGCACAGATACGCAGTATTTT.

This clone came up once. Here the CDR3 DNA reads TGCGCCAGCAGCCCCGGGACTAACTCCTACGAGCAGTACTTC. Translated, it gives CASSPGTNSYEQYF. The rearrangement uses TRBV5-1 and TRBJ2-7; the match to TRBD2 covers 7 bases. The CDR3 contains 14 residues. Germline CDR1 is SGHRS and CDR2 is YFSETQ. V lost 4 bases to trimming and J lost 0 bases; unmatched junction nucleotides: 4.

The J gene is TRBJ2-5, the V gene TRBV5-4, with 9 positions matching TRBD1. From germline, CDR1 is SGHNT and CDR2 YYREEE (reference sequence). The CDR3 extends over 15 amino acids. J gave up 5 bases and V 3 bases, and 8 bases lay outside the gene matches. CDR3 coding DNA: TGTGCCAGCAGCTCGCCGGGACAGGGCGGGGAGACCCAGTACTTC. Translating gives CASSSPGQGGETQYF.

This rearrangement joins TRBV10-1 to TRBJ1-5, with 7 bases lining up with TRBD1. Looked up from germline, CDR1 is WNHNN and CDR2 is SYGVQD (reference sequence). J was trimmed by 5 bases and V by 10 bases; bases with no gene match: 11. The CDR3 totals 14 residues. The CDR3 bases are TGCGCCACCCAGACAGGGAAGGGGGATCAGCCCCAGCATTTT. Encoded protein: CATQTGKGDQPQHF.

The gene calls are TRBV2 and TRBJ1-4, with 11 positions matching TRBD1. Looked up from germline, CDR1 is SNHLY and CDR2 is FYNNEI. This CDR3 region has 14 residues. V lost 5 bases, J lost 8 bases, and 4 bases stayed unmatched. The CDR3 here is CASSWDRGSEKLFF. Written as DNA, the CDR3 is TGTGCCAGCAGTTGGGACAGGGGGTCCGAAAAACTGTTTTTT.

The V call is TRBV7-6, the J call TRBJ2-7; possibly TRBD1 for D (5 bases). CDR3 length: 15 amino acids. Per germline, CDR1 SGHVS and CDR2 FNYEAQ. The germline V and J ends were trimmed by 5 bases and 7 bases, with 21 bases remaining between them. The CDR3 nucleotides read TGTGCCAGCAGCAGAGGCCCAGGGAATAATTGGGAGCAGTACTTC. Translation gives CASSRGPGNNWEQYF.

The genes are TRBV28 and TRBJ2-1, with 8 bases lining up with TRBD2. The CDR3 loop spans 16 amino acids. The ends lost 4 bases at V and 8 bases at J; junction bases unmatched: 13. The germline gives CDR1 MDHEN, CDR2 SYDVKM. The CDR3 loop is CASSSLTGGPLDEQFF. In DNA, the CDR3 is TGTGCCAGCAGTTCCCTGACGGGGGGGCCTTTAGATGAGCAGTTCTTC.

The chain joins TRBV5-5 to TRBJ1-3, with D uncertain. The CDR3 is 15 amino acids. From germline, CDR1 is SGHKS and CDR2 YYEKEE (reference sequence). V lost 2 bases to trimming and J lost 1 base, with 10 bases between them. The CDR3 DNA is TGTGCCAGCAGCTTTTCAGGAGGATCTGGAAACACCATATATTTT. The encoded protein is CASSFSGGSGNTIYF.

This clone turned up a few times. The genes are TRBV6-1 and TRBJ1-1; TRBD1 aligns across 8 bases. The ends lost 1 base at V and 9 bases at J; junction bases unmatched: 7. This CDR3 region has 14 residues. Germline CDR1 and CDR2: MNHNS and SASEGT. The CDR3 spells CASSEGDRGVKAFF. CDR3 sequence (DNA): TGTGCCAGCAGTGAAGGAGACAGGGGAGTAAAAGCTTTCTTT.

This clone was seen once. The CDR3 DNA follows: TGTGCCAGCAGCTTACTTCGGGGCCAAGAGACCCAGTACTTC. This translates into CASSLLRGQETQYF. This sequence joins TRBV7-2 and TRBJ2-5, with D possibly TRBD2 on 5 matching bases. Germline V gene lookup returns CDR1 SGHTA and CDR2 FQGNSA. Trimming stripped 2 bases from V and 1 base from J, with 8 bases between. CDR3 size: 14 residues.

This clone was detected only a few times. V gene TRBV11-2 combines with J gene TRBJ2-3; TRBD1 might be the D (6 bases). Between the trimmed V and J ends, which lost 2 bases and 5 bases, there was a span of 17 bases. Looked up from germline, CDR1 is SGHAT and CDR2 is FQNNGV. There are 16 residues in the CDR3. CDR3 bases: TGTGCCAGCAGCTTAAGACTCGGACAGATGAGAGATACGCAGTATTTT. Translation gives CASSLRLGQMRDTQYF.

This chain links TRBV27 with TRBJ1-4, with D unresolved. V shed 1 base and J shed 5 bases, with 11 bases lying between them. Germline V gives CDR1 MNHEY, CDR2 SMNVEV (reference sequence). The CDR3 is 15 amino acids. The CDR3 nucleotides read TGTGCCAGCAGTTTATATTTAGCGGGGAATGAAAAACTGTTTTTT. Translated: CASSLYLAGNEKLFF.

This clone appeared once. CDR3 nucleotides: TGTGCCCTAAGAGCAGGGCGATACGAGCAGTACTTC. Protein product: CALRAGRYEQYF. The rearrangement links TRBV19 to TRBJ2-7, with D perhaps TRBD1 (5 bases). Germline V CDR1 and CDR2: LNHDA, SQIVND (reference sequence). This CDR3 has 12 amino acids. V lost 11 bases, J lost 4 bases, and 15 bases lay in between.

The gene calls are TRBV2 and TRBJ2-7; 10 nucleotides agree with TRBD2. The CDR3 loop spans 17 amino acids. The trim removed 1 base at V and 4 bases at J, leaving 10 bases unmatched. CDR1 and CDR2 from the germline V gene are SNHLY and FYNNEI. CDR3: CASSEGPQREGRYEQYF. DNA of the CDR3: TGTGCCAGCAGTGAAGGGCCCCAGCGGGAGGGCCGATACGAGCAGTACTTC. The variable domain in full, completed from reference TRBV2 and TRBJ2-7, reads EPEVTQTPSHQVTQMGQEVILRCVPISNHLYFYWYRQILGQKVEFLVSFYNNEISEKSEIFDDQFSVERPDGSNFTLKIRSTKLEDSAMYFCASSEGPQREGRYEQYFGPGTRLTVT.

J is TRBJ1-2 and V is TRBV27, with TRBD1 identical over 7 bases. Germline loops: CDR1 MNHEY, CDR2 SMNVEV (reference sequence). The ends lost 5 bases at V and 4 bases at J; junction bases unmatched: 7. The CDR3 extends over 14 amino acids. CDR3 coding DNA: TGTGCCAGCAGTCTCGGCGACAGGGCCTATGGCTACACCTTC. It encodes CASSLGDRAYGYTF.